Shown below are 17 T cell receptor beta chains from a single sample sequenced in a study of blood T cell repertoires in COVID-19. The assay was immunoSEQ multiplex PCR, and TCRdb's table has in-frame clones only and misses some. Of roughly 14,000 clones listed, roughly 92% were seen once; the top ten hold about 8%. Material for sequencing was peripheral blood. The receptors shown here come from a human donor with active COVID-19. The donor label of this sample is uncertain.

V gene TRBV30 combines with J gene TRBJ2-1; 8 bases are a match to TRBD2. CDR1 is GTSNPN, CDR2 SVGIG, per germline (reference sequence). V trimming: 1 base; J trimming: 3 bases; junction bases outside the gene matches: 2. This CDR3 has 14 residues. The CDR3 nucleotides are TGTGCCTGGAGTGCAGGGACTAGCTACAATGAGCAGTTCTTC. It specifies CAWSAGTSYNEQFF.

This chain joins TRBV5-1 and TRBJ1-5; a weak D match, TRBD1 (6 bases). This CDR3 spans 14 amino acids. Germline CDR1 reads SGHRS; CDR2 reads YFSETQ. Trimming took 0 bases from V and 2 from J, leaving 6 bases between them. CDR3 DNA sequence: TGCGCCAGCAGCTTGGAGGGGGGCAATCAGCCCCAGCATTTT. Amino acids: CASSLEGGNQPQHF.

This chain links TRBV10-3 with TRBJ2-7; TRBD1 matches at 7 bases. V was pared by 0 bases and J by 0 bases, with 2 bases of the junction left unmatched. The CDR3 is 15 residues long. Per the germline V gene, CDR1 is ENHRY and CDR2 is SYGVKD. The CDR3 is CAISESGQSSYEQYF. The CDR3 nucleotides read TGTGCCATCAGTGAGTCGGGACAGAGCTCCTACGAGCAGTACTTC.

The gene calls are TRBV7-2 and TRBJ1-1; D not resolved. This CDR3 is 14 amino acids long. Germline CDR1 and CDR2: SGHTA and FQGNSA. V lost 4 bases and J 1 base, leaving 10 bases between the germline ends. The CDR3 is CASSSIGQNTEAFF. The DNA for the CDR3 is TGTGCCAGCAGCTCTATCGGTCAGAACACTGAAGCTTTCTTT.

The gene calls are TRBV5-1 and TRBJ1-2; 7 bases match TRBD1. Germline assignment: CDR1 SGHRS and CDR2 YFSETQ. The V segment lost 4 bases and the J segment 4 bases; nucleotides outside the gene matches: 10. The CDR3 runs to 15 residues. As DNA, the CDR3 is TGCGCCAGCAGCGCCTCCGGGACAGCCAGCTATGGCTACACCTTC. Amino acid sequence: CASSASGTASYGYTF.

The rearrangement uses TRBV20-1 and TRBJ2-5; a possible D gene is TRBD2 (5 bases). CDR3 size: 11 residues. Germline CDR1 and CDR2: DFQATT and SNEGSKA (reference sequence). Here the CDR3 reads CTPLGGETQYF. CDR3 in DNA: TGCACCCCACTAGGAGGAGAGACCCAGTACTTC.

The table lists this clone with a count of one. CDR3 amino acids: CASHGLAVDIQYF. The CDR3 DNA reads as TGTGCCAGCCACGGACTAGCCGTGGACATTCAGTACTTC. This sequence joins TRBV2 and TRBJ2-4; 8 bases map to TRBD2. The germline V gene has CDR1 SNHLY and CDR2 FYNNEI. This CDR3 comprises 13 residues. V lost 8 bases to trimming and J lost 8 bases; unmatched junction nucleotides: 8.

This chain connects TRBV7-9 to TRBJ1-5, with 9 positions matching TRBD1. The CDR3 has 15 residues. Germline V lookup: CDR1 SEHNR, CDR2 FQNEAQ (reference sequence). Unmatched junction bases numbered 4, after V lost 5 bases and J lost 2 bases. The DNA for the CDR3 is TGTGCCAGCAGCCTGGACAGGGGAGGCAATCAGCCCCAGCATTTT. As protein: CASSLDRGGNQPQHF.

The chain recombines TRBV19 with TRBJ1-6; D is ambiguous. With 7 bases removed from V and 1 base from J, the gap between germline ends came to 8 bases. Germline CDR1 LNHDA, CDR2 SQIVND (reference sequence). This CDR3 is 14 amino acids long. CDR3 protein: CASTEGSYNSPLHF. DNA for the CDR3: TGTGCCAGTACCGAGGGATCCTATAATTCACCCCTCCACTTT.

CDR3: CASSPVDTEAFF. In nucleotides, the CDR3 is TGTGCCAGCTCACCCGTCGACACTGAAGCTTTCTTT. The genes are TRBV18 and TRBJ1-1; no clear D gene. V was shortened by 3 bases and J by 3 bases, with 5 bases between the two germline ends. The length of the CDR3 is 12 residues. Germline V gene data show CDR1 as KGHSH and CDR2 as LQKENI.

The CDR3 spells CASSLWLSGANVLTF. The CDR3 DNA reads TGCGCCAGCAGCTTGTGGCTCTCTGGGGCCAACGTCCTGACTTTC. The gene calls are TRBV5-1 and TRBJ2-6; D uncertain. The ends were cut back, 1 base at V and 0 bases at J, with 5 bases in the middle. Per the germline V gene, CDR1 is SGHRS and CDR2 is YFSETQ. This CDR3 is 15 amino acids long.

The chain carries TRBV14 and TRBJ2-2; maybe TRBD1 (6 bases). Germline assignment: CDR1 SGHDN and CDR2 FVKESK. The CDR3 is 15 amino acids. Trimming left V 1 base short and J 4 bases short, with 10 bases between. The CDR3 DNA sequence: TGTGCCAGCAGCCAAGTTAGGACAGTCACCGGGGAGCTGTTTTTT. Amino acids: CASSQVRTVTGELFF.

This clone has only one observation. V and J are TRBV5-4 and TRBJ2-3, with 8 bases matching TRBD2. Germline assignment: CDR1 SGHNT and CDR2 YYREEE (reference sequence). The CDR3 covers 15 residues. The trim removed 4 bases at V and 0 bases at J, leaving 4 bases unmatched. The CDR3 sequence: CASSPGTRSTDTQYF. The CDR3 DNA is TGTGCCAGCAGCCCCGGGACTAGAAGCACAGATACGCAGTATTTT.

CDR3 region: CASSFQGQGSSYTF. The CDR3 DNA is TGTGCCAGCAGTTTCCAGGGACAGGGGAGTAGCTACACCTTC. The chain joins TRBV27 to TRBJ1-2; 10 bases line up with TRBD1. The junction had 7 bases not matched to a gene; V was cut back by 3 bases and J by 9 bases. The CDR3 runs 14 residues. The germline gives CDR1 MNHEY, CDR2 SMNVEV (reference sequence).

This sequence joins TRBV25-1 and TRBJ2-7; TRBD1 matches at 7 bases. V lost 4 bases to trimming and J lost 0 bases; unmatched junction nucleotides: 6. Germline-derived CDR1 and CDR2 are MGHDK and SYGVNS. This CDR3 is built from 15 residues. The CDR3 nucleotides read TGTGCCAGCAGTGCCGGGACAGAGAGCTCCTACGAGCAGTACTTC. Residues: CASSAGTESSYEQYF.

The CDR3 nucleotides are TGTGCCTGGAGTGTAAAACGAGGAGGCGTGGAAAAACTGTTTTTT. This encodes CAWSVKRGGVEKLFF. The V call is TRBV30, the J call TRBJ1-4; D unclear. V lost 0 bases and J 8 bases, leaving 16 bases between the germline ends. Germline V CDR1 and CDR2: GTSNPN, SVGIG (reference sequence). This CDR3 contains 15 residues.

The chain has TRBV2 and TRBJ1-2; D uncertain. Trimming took 6 bases from V and 6 from J, leaving 17 bases between them. The germline gives CDR1 SNHLY, CDR2 FYNNEI. CDR3 length: 14 residues. The CDR3 DNA follows: TGTGCCAGCAGCGCATATACCACAGATCATGGCTACACCTTC. This encodes CASSAYTTDHGYTF. Drawing the rest from reference TRBV2 and TRBJ1-2, the complete variable domain is EPEVTQTPSHQVTQMGQEVILRCVPISNHLYFYWYRQILGQKVEFLVSFYNNEISEKSEIFDDQFSVERPDGSNFTLKIRSTKLEDSAMYFCASSAYTTDHGYTFGSGTRLTVV.